The rows below give T cell receptor beta chains drawn from one sample of a study of identical twins. From the 5' RACE reads, TCRdb called clonotypes with MiXCR, one entry per CDR3 protein. The repertoire includes about 1.7 million distinct CDR3 sequences, less than 35% of them detected once, and less than 0.35% sits in the top ten. The sample consisted of cord blood. The source is a newborn girl in good health. CDR3s include the opening cysteine and the closing phenylalanine or tryptophan. The D gene is left open where the match is weak. Only some rows state a clone size, as once, few, many or a class for expanded clones.

V gene,clone size,D gene,J gene,CDR3 protein,CDR3 DNA
TRBV20-1,-,-,TRBJ2-2,CSARRGAVDTGELFF,TGCAGTGCTAGACGGGGGGCTGTCGACACCGGGGAGCTGTTTTTT
TRBV3-1,-,TRBD2,TRBJ2-1,CASSQDSGGINEQFF,TGTGCCAGCAGCCAAGATAGCGGGGGGATCAATGAGCAGTTCTTC
TRBV3-1,-,-,TRBJ1-5,CASSQAGHSQPQHF,TGTGCCAGCAGCCAAGCGGGACATAGTCAGCCCCAGCATTTT
TRBV20-1,many,TRBD2,TRBJ2-3,CSARLAGGVDTQYF,TGCAGCGCCAGACTAGCGGGAGGGGTAGATACGCAGTATTTT
TRBV4-2,many,TRBD1,TRBJ1-2,CASSQGDRGDYGYTF,TGTGCCAGCAGCCAAGGGGACAGGGGAGACTATGGCTACACCTTC
TRBV10-3,-,-,TRBJ1-2,CAISESAVNYGYTF,TGTGCCATCAGTGAGTCGGCAGTCAACTATGGCTACACCTTC
TRBV11-2,-,-,TRBJ1-6,CASSLGREWSDSPLHF,TGTGCCAGCAGCTTAGGGAGGGAATGGTCAGATTCACCCCTCCACTTT
TRBV20-1,-,-,TRBJ2-1,CSASRYEQFF,TGCAGTGCTAGTCGATACGAGCAGTTCTTC
TRBV7-9,-,-,TRBJ2-4,CASSLALANIQYF,TGTGCCAGCAGCTTAGCCCTAGCAAACATTCAGTACTTC
TRBV20-1,-,-,TRBJ2-5,CSAHKTQRETQYF,TGCAGTGCCCACAAGACGCAAAGAGAGACCCAGTACTTC
TRBV29-1,-,-,TRBJ1-4,CSVVQRTNEKLFF,TGCAGCGTCGTACAGAGGACTAATGAAAAACTGTTTTTT
TRBV11-2,-,-,TRBJ1-4,CASSLVAVEKLFF,TGTGCCAGCAGCTTAGTGGCGGTAGAAAAACTGTTTTTT
TRBV29-1,few,-,TRBJ2-7,CSVEGTGSSYNEQYF,TGCAGCGTTGAGGGAACAGGGTCTAGCTACAATGAGCAGTACTTC
TRBV7-9,few,-,TRBJ1-4,CASSPSPGLLYGEKLFF,TGTGCCAGCAGCCCGAGCCCGGGACTGCTTTATGGGGAAAAACTGTTTTTT
TRBV5-1,-,TRBD1,TRBJ2-4,CASSGGTAKNMQYF,TGCGCCAGCAGCGGTGGGACAGCCAAAAACATGCAGTACTTC
TRBV12-3/TRBV12-4,-,-,TRBJ2-3,CANSRPTDTQYF,TGTGCCAACAGTCGTCCAACAGATACGCAGTATTTT
TRBV24-1,-,TRBD1,TRBJ2-2,CATSDLGQFGNTGELFF,TGTGCCACCAGTGACCTGGGACAGTTTGGGAACACCGGGGAGCTGTTTTTT
TRBV6-5,many,TRBD2,TRBJ2-3,CASSYSRLAGTDTQYF,TGTGCCAGCAGTTACTCGCGTCTAGCGGGCACAGATACGCAGTATTTT
TRBV29-1,-,TRBD2,TRBJ2-7,CSAEASGRGSIYEQYF,TGCAGCGCTGAAGCTAGCGGGAGGGGGTCAATCTACGAGCAGTACTTC
TRBV6-1,few,TRBD2,TRBJ2-7,CASSRTSDSSYEQYF,TGTGCCAGCAGTCGGACTAGCGATAGCTCCTACGAGCAGTACTTC
TRBV4-1,few,TRBD1,TRBJ1-1,CASSQGGRGRAEAFF,TGCGCCAGCAGCCAAGGTGGCAGGGGGAGGGCTGAAGCTTTCTTT
TRBV20-1,-,-,TRBJ2-3,CSATMGGTDTQYF,TGCAGTGCTACGATGGGGGGCACAGATACGCAGTATTTT
TRBV28,-,-,TRBJ1-2,CASRLDQGNYGYTF,TGTGCCAGCAGATTAGATCAGGGCAACTATGGCTACACCTTC
TRBV6-5,few,-,TRBJ2-1,CASSYSTGNEQFF,TGTGCCAGCAGTTACTCGACTGGGAATGAGCAGTTCTTC
TRBV6-5,once,TRBD1,TRBJ2-3,CASSYAPGTGTQYF,TGTGCCAGCAGTTACGCGCCCGGGACAGGTACGCAGTATTTT
TRBV20-1,few,-,TRBJ2-7,CSASGRIEQYF,TGCAGTGCTTCGGGACGGATCGAGCAGTACTTC
TRBV5-1,few,-,TRBJ2-3,CASSLITRTDTQYF,TGCGCCAGCAGCTTGATCACACGCACAGATACGCAGTATTTT
TRBV7-2,few,TRBD2,TRBJ2-5,CASSLLGLAGQETQYF,TGTGCCAGCAGCCTACTGGGACTAGCGGGGCAAGAGACCCAGTACTTC
TRBV3-1,few,TRBD1,TRBJ1-2,CASSENRGRDGYTF,TGTGCCAGCAGCGAAAACAGGGGGCGCGATGGCTACACCTTC
TRBV6-1,-,TRBD1,TRBJ1-1,CASSDRQGAITEAFF,TGTGCCAGCAGTGATAGACAGGGGGCTATCACTGAAGCTTTCTTT
TRBV27,few,TRBD1,TRBJ1-5,CASSLRGQHHQPNQPQHF,TGTGCCAGCAGTTTACGGGGACAGCACCACCAGCCTAATCAGCCCCAGCATTTT
TRBV20-1,-,-,TRBJ2-7,CSAPRKGSYNEQYF,TGCAGTGCCCCAAGGAAGGGCTCCTACAATGAGCAGTACTTC
TRBV28,few,-,TRBJ1-5,CASRPTPIAPQHF,TGTGCCAGCAGGCCAACCCCAATAGCGCCCCAGCATTTT
TRBV15,-,TRBD1,TRBJ2-7,CATSRGGQGKGYEQYF,TGTGCCACCAGCAGAGGAGGACAGGGAAAGGGCTACGAGCAGTACTTC
TRBV3-1,once,-,TRBJ1-1,CASSQGWGRDTEAFF,TGTGCCAGCAGCCAAGGCTGGGGCAGGGACACTGAAGCTTTCTTT
TRBV7-2,many,-,TRBJ2-1,CASSLAEVFSNEQFF,TGTGCCAGCAGCTTAGCGGAGGTCTTTTCCAATGAGCAGTTCTTC
TRBV3-1,-,TRBD1,TRBJ2-4,CASSQDVTGGGGNIQYF,TGTGCCAGCAGCCAAGATGTGACAGGGGGCGGCGGAAACATTCAGTACTTC
TRBV2,few,-,TRBJ2-1,CASAEEDFPSSYNEQFF,TGTGCCAGCGCCGAAGAAGACTTCCCCTCCTCCTACAATGAGCAGTTCTTC
TRBV7-2,few,-,TRBJ2-3,CASSLAGIALGQYF,TGTGCCAGCAGCTTAGCCGGGATAGCCCTAGGGCAGTATTTT
TRBV4-1,few,-,TRBJ1-4,CASSQVPGVNEKLFF,TGCGCCAGCAGCCAAGTACCAGGGGTTAATGAAAAACTGTTTTTT
TRBV10-2,-,TRBD2,TRBJ2-5,CASRERETSGQETQYF,TGCGCCAGCAGGGAAAGGGAGACTAGCGGCCAAGAGACCCAGTACTTC
TRBV19,-,TRBD2,TRBJ2-2,CASSMPPGGEDTGELFF,TGTGCCAGTAGTATGCCCCCGGGAGGGGAGGACACCGGGGAGCTGTTTTTT
TRBV14,-,-,TRBJ2-1,CASSRWVQSSYNEQFF,TGTGCCAGCAGCCGGTGGGTGCAGAGCTCCTACAATGAGCAGTTCTTC
TRBV6-1,few,-,TRBJ2-5,CASSVGRTGQETQYF,TGTGCCAGCAGTGTTGGAAGGACTGGCCAAGAGACCCAGTACTTC
TRBV15,few,-,TRBJ2-3,CATSRDRLLGGADTQYF,TGTGCCACCAGCAGAGATAGGTTGTTGGGAGGCGCAGATACGCAGTATTTT
TRBV12-3/TRBV12-4,-,TRBD1,TRBJ2-5,CASSFPWTGQETQYF,TGTGCCAGCAGTTTTCCCTGGACAGGGCAAGAGACCCAGTACTTC
TRBV12-3/TRBV12-4,many,TRBD2,TRBJ2-7,CASSLSSGRTYEQYF,TGTGCCAGCAGTTTATCTAGCGGGAGGACCTACGAGCAGTACTTC
TRBV5-1,once,TRBD1,TRBJ2-7,CASTSGTGFYEQYF,TGCGCCAGCACCTCCGGGACAGGGTTTTACGAGCAGTACTTC
TRBV6-1,few,TRBD1,TRBJ2-1,CACTMRDRGWDEQFF,TGTGCCTGTACTATGAGGGACAGGGGCTGGGATGAGCAGTTCTTC
TRBV3-1,-,-,TRBJ2-5,CASSQDTVGTQYF,TGTGCCAGCAGCCAAGATACGGTCGGGACCCAGTACTTC
TRBV27,-,TRBD1,TRBJ2-5,CASMYRGAKTQYF,TGTGCCAGCATGTACAGGGGTGCGAAGACCCAGTACTTC
TRBV6-1,once,-,TRBJ2-1,CASSEAWGYEQFF,TGTGCCAGCAGTGAAGCTTGGGGCTACGAGCAGTTCTTC
TRBV2,-,-,TRBJ2-7,CASSEDLNEQYF,TGTGCCAGCAGTGAAGACTTGAACGAGCAGTACTTC
TRBV29-1,many,-,TRBJ2-7,CSVAGSYEQYF,TGCAGCGTCGCAGGATCCTACGAGCAGTACTTC
TRBV7-8,few,-,TRBJ2-1,CASGQEYNEQFF,TGTGCCAGTGGACAAGAGTACAATGAGCAGTTCTTC
TRBV20-1,-,-,TRBJ2-5,CSARSPTESETQYF,TGCAGTGCTAGATCCCCGACGGAATCTGAGACCCAGTACTTC
TRBV12-3/TRBV12-4,-,TRBD1,TRBJ2-1,CASSPGQRRGQFF,TGTGCCAGCAGTCCGGGACAGCGAAGAGGGCAGTTCTTC